A selection of T cell receptor beta chains follows, all from one sample in a study of Ad26.COV2.S vaccination and SARS-CoV-2 variants. Here immunoSEQ multiplex PCR was the method, and the copy in TCRdb shows in-frame clones only, minus some. The repertoire has 350,000 to 600,000 clones, 80% to 90% of them found once; the top ten carry about 1.5%. The source was peripheral blood, collected in a trial of Ad26.COV2.S vaccine versus placebo. These receptors were collected from a person aged 18-60 years who received the Ad26.COV2.S COVID-19 vaccine or a placebo. Both conserved end residues are part of each CDR3. The order of the fields is V gene, D gene, clone size, J gene, CDR3 DNA, CDR3 protein. The D gene is left open where the match is weak. Clone size, where shown, is once, few, many, or a class for clones that have expanded.

>TRBV7-2|-|-|TRBJ1-1
TGTGCCAGCAGCTCACAACGGGCAGGTGAAGCTTTCTTT
CASSSQRAGEAFF
>TRBV19|-|-|TRBJ2-3
TGTGCCAGTAAATTCAGTAGCACAGATACGCAGTATTTT
CASKFSSTDTQYF
>TRBV3-1/TRBV3-2|-|few|TRBJ2-3
TGTGCCAGCAGCCAAGACTCGGGACACCGCTCGTATTTT
CASSQDSGHRSYF
>TRBV7-2|-|-|TRBJ1-5
TGTGCCAGCAGCTTAGTCGACAGTAGCAATCAGCCCCAGCATTTT
CASSLVDSSNQPQHF
>TRBV18|-|-|TRBJ1-1
TGTGCCAGCTCACGGCGGGGCGACTTTGAAGCTTTCTTT
CASSRRGDFEAFF
>TRBV7-9|TRBD2|-|TRBJ2-7
TGTGCCAGCACCGGGGACTACTCCTACGAGCAGTACTTC
CASTGDYSYEQYF
>TRBV7-2|TRBD2|-|TRBJ2-1
TGTGCCAGCAGCTTAATAGCGGGGGCCCCGGGCTACAATGAGCAGTTCTTC
CASSLIAGAPGYNEQFF
>TRBV2|-|-|TRBJ1-1
TGTGCCAGCAGGCGGATTGGTGGGACTGAAGCTTTCTTT
CASRRIGGTEAFF
>TRBV16|-|-|TRBJ1-2
TGTGCCAGCAGCCAATTGGCCAATTATCGTTATGGCTACACCTTC
CASSQLANYRYGYTF
>TRBV19|-|-|TRBJ1-1
TGTGCCAGTAGTATAGATCTCAACCCTGAAGCTTTCTTT
CASSIDLNPEAFF
>TRBV18|TRBD1|-|TRBJ1-1
TGTGCCAGCTCTCTTACGGGACAGCTGAACACTGAAGCTTTCTTT
CASSLTGQLNTEAFF
>TRBV28|TRBD1|-|TRBJ1-1
TGTGCCAGCAGGCCCGGACAGGCCGGGACGGCTGAAGCTTTCTTT
CASRPGQAGTAEAFF
>TRBV7-9|-|-|TRBJ1-4
TGTGCCAGCAGCTTAGGGCGACCAGAAAAACTGTTTTTT
CASSLGRPEKLFF
>TRBV3-1/TRBV3-2|TRBD1|few|TRBJ2-2
TGTGCCAGCAGCCGGGACAGCTTCACCGGGGAGCTGTTTTTT
CASSRDSFTGELFF
>TRBV2|-|-|TRBJ2-1
TGTGCCAGCAGCGGAGGGGGGTCCTACAATGAGCAGTTCTTC
CASSGGGSYNEQFF
>TRBV13|-|-|TRBJ1-5
TGTGCCAGCAGCTCCGCCAATCAGCCCCAGCATTTT
CASSSANQPQHF
>TRBV28|TRBD1|-|TRBJ1-6
TGTGCCAGCAGTTTGAGGGGACAGGGTGGTTCACCCCTCCACTTT
CASSLRGQGGSPLHF
>TRBV28|-|-|TRBJ2-1
TGTGCCAGCATCCCGTGGGGACTTGGTGAGCAGTTCTTC
CASIPWGLGEQFF
>TRBV18|-|-|TRBJ2-3
TGTGCCAGCTCACCTACGGCGAATACGCAGTATTTT
CASSPTANTQYF
>TRBV9|-|-|TRBJ1-2
TGTGCCAGCAGCGTAAAACAGGGCCTAGGTGGCTACACCTTC
CASSVKQGLGGYTF
>TRBV25-1|TRBD1|-|TRBJ2-7
TGTGCCAGCAGTGGAGCTCCGACAGGGGCCTACGAGCAGTACTTC
CASSGAPTGAYEQYF